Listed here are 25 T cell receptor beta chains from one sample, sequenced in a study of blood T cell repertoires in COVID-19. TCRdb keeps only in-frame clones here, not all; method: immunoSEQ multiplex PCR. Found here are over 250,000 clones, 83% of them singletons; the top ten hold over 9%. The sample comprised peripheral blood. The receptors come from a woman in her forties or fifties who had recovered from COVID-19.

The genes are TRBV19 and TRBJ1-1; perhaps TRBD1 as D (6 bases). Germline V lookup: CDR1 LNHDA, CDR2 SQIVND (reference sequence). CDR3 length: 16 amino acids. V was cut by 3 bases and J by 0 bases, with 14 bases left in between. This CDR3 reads CASSIDGQFMNTEAFF. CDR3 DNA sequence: TGTGCCAGTAGTATCGACGGACAGTTCATGAACACTGAAGCTTTCTTT.

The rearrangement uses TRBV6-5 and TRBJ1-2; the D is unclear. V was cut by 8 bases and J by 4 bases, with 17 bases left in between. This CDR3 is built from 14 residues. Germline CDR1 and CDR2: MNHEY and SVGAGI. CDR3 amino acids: CASGQSVALYGYTF. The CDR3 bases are TGTGCCAGCGGGCAATCGGTGGCCCTCTATGGCTACACCTTC.

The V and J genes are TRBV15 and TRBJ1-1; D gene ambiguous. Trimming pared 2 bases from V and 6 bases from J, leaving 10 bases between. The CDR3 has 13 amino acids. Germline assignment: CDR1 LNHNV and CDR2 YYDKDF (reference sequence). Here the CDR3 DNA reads TGTGCCACCAGCAGACCTCCTATTTCTGAAGCTTTCTTT. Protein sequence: CATSRPPISEAFF. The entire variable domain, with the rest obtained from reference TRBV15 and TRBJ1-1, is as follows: DAMVIQNPRYQVTQFGKPVTLSCSQTLNHNVMYWYQQKSSQAPKLLFHYYDKDFNNEADTPDNFQSRRPNTSFCFLDIRSPGLGDTAMYLCATSRPPISEAFFGQGTRLTVV.

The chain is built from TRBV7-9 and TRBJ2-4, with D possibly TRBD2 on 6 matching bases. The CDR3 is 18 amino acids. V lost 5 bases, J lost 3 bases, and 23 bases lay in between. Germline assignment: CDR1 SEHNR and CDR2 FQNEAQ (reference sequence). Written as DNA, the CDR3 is TGTGCCAGCAGCCAAGGCACCACGCGGGGATGGGGCAAAAACATTCAGTACTTC. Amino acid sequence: CASSQGTTRGWGKNIQYF.

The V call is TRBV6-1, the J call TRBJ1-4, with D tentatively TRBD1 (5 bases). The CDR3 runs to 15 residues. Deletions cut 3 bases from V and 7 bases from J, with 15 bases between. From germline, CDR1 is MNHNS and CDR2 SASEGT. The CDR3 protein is CASSDWGDRGEKLFF. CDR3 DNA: TGTGCCAGCAGTGATTGGGGGGACCGAGGTGAAAAACTGTTTTTT.

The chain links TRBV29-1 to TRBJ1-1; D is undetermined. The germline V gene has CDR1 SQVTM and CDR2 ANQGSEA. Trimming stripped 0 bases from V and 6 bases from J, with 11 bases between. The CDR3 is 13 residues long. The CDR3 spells CSVEDHRGSEAFF. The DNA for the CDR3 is TGCAGCGTTGAAGATCATCGGGGATCTGAAGCTTTCTTT.

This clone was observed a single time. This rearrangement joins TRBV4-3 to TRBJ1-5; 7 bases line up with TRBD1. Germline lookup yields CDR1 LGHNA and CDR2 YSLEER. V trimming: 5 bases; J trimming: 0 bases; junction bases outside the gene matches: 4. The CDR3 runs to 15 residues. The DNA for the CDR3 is TGCGCCAGCAGCGGGGACAGAAGTAGCAATCAGCCCCAGCATTTT. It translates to CASSGDRSSNQPQHF.

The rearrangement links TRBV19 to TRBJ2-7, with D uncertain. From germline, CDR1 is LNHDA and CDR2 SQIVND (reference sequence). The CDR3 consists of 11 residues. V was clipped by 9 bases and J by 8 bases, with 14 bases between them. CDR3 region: CASMSGDKQYF. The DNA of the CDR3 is TGTGCCAGCATGTCAGGTGACAAGCAGTACTTC.

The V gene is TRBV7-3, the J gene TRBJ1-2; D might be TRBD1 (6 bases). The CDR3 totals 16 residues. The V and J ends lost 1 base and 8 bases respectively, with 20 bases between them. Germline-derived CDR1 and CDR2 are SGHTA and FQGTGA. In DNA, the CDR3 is TGTGCCAGCAGCTTAAGCAGGATGGGGGCAGCCGGGGGCTACACCTTC. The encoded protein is CASSLSRMGAAGGYTF.

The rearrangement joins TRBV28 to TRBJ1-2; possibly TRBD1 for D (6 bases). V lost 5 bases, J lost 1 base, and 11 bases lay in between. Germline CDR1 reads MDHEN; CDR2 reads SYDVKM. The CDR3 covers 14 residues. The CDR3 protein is CASSPGHLNYGYTF. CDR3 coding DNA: TGTGCCAGCAGTCCGGGACACCTTAACTATGGCTACACCTTC.

CDR3 region: CASSVGGQAVSYEQYF. CDR3 DNA sequence: TGTGCCAGCAGCGTAGGGGGACAGGCGGTCTCCTACGAGCAGTACTTC. The rearrangement joins TRBV9 to TRBJ2-7; 8 nucleotides align to TRBD1. This CDR3 comprises 16 residues. V gave up 0 bases and J gave up 0 bases; unmatched junction bases: 5. Germline V gene data show CDR1 as SGDLS and CDR2 as YYNGEE.

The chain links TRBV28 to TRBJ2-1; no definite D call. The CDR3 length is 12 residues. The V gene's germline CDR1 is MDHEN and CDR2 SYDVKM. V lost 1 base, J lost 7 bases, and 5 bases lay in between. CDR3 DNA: TGTGCCAGCAGTTTATCTGAGAATGAGCAGTTCTTC. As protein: CASSLSENEQFF.

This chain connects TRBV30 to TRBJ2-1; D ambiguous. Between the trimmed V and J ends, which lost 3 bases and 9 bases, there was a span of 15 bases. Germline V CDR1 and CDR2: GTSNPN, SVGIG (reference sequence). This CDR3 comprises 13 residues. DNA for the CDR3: TGTGCCTGGAGAGAGGCTGTCGTCGGTGAGCAGTTCTTC. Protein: CAWREAVVGEQFF.

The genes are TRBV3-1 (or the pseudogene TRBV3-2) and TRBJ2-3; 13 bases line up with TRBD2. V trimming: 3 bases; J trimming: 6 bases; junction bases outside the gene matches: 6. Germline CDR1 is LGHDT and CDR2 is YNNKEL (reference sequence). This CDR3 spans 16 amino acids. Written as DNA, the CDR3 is TGTGCCAGCAGCCATTGGACTAGCGGGAGAGGGGATACGCAGTATTTT. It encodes CASSHWTSGRGDTQYF.

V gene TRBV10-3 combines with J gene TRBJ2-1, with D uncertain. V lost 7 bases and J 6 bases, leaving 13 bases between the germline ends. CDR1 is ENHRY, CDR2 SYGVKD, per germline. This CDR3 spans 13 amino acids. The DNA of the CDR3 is TGTGCCATCACCCACGACACCTCCAATGAGCAGTTCTTC. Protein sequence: CAITHDTSNEQFF.

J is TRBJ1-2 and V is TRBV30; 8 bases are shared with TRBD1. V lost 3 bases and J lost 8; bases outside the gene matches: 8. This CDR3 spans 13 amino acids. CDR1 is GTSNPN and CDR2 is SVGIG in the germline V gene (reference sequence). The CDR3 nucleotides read TGTGCCTGGAGCCAGACAGGGGAAGAAGGCTACACCTTC. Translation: CAWSQTGEEGYTF.

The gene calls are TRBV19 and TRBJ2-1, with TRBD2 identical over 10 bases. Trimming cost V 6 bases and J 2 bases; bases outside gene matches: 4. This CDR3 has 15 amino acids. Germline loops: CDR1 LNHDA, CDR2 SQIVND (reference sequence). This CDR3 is CASRTSGLTYNEQFF. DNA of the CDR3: TGTGCCAGTAGGACTAGCGGGTTGACCTACAATGAGCAGTTCTTC. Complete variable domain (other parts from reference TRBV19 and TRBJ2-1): DGGITQSPKYLFRKEGQNVTLSCEQNLNHDAMYWYRQDPGQGLRLIYYSQIVNDFQKGDIAEGYSVSREKKESFPLTVTSAQKNPTAFYLCASRTSGLTYNEQFFGPGTRLTVL.

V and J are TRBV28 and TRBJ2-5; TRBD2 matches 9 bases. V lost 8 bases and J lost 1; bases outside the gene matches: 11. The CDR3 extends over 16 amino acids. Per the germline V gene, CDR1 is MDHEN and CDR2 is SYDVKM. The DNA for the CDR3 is TGTGCCAGCGAGGATTTAGCGGGAGATTTCCAAGAGACCCAGTACTTC. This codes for CASEDLAGDFQETQYF.

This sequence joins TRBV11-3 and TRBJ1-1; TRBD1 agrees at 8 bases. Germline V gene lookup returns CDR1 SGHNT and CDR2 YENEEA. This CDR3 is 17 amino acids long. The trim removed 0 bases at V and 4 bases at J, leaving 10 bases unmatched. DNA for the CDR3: TGTGCCAGCAGCTTAGACGGCAGGGGGCTGGGGGTCACTGAAGCTTTCTTT. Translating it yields CASSLDGRGLGVTEAFF.

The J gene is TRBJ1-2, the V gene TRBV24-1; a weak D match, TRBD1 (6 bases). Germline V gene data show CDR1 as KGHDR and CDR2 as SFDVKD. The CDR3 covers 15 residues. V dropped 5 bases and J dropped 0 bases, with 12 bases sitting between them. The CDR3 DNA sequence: TGTGCCACCAGTGCCTCGGACAGACCTAACTATGGCTACACCTTC. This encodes CATSASDRPNYGYTF.

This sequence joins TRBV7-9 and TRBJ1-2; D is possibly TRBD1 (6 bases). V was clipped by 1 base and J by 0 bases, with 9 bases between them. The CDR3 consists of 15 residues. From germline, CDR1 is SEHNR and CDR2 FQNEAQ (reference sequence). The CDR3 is CASSLVGQPNYGYTF. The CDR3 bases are TGTGCCAGCAGCTTAGTTGGACAGCCTAACTATGGCTACACCTTC.

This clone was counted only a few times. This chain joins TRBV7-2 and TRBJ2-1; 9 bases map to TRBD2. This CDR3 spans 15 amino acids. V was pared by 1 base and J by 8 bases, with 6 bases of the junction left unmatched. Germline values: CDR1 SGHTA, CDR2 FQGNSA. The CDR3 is CASSLVAGARDEQFF. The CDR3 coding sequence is TGTGCCAGCAGCTTAGTAGCGGGGGCCAGGGATGAGCAGTTCTTC.

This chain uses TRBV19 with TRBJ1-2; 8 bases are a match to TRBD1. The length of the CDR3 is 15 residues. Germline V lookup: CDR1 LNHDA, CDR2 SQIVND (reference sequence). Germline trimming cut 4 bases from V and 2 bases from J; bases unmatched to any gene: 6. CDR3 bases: TGTGCCAGTAGTACCACAGGGGGTGCGAACTATGGCTACACCTTC. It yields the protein CASSTTGGANYGYTF.

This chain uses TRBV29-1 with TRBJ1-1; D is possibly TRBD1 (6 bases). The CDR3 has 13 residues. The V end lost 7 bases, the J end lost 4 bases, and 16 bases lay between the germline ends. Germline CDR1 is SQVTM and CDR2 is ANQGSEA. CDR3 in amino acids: CSASDLGATEAFF. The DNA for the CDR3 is TGCAGCGCTTCGGACTTGGGGGCCACTGAAGCTTTCTTT.

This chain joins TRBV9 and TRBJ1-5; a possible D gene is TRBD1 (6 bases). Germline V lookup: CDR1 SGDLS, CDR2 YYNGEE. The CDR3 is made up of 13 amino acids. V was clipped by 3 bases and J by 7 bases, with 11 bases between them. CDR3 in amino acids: CASSEGGGQPQHF. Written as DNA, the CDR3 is TGTGCCAGCAGCGAAGGGGGTGGCCAGCCCCAGCATTTT.